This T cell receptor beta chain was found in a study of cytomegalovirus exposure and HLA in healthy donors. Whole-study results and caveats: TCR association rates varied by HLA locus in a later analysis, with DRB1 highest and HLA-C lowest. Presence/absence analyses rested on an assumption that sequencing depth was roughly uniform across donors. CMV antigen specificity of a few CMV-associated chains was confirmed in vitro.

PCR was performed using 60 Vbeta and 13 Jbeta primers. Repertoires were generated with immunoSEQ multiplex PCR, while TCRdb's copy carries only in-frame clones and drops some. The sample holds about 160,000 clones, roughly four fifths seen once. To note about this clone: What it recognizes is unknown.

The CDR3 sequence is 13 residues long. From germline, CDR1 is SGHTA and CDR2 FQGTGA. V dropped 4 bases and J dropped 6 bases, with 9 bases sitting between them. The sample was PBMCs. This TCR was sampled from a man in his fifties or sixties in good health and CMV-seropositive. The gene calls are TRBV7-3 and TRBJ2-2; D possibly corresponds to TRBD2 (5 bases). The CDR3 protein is CASSSGLSGELFF. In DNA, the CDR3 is TGTGCCAGCAGCTCCGGACTCTCCGGGGAGCTGTTTTTT. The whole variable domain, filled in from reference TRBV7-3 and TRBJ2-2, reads GAGVSQTPSNKVTEKGKYVELRCDPISGHTALYWYRQSLGQGPEFLIYFQGTGAADDSGLPNDRFFAVRPEGSVSTLKIQRTERGDSAVYLCASSSGLSGELFFGEGSRLTVL.